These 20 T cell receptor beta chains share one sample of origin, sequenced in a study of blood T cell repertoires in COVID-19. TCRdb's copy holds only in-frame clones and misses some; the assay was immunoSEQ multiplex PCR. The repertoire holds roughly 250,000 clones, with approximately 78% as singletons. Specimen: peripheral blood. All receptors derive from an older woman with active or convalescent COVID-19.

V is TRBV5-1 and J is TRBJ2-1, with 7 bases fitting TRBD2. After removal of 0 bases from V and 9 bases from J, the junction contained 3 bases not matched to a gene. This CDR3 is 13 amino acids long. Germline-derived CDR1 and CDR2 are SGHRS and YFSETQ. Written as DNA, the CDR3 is TGCGCCAGCAGCTTGGGGACTAGGACTGAGCAGTTCTTC. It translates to CASSLGTRTEQFF.

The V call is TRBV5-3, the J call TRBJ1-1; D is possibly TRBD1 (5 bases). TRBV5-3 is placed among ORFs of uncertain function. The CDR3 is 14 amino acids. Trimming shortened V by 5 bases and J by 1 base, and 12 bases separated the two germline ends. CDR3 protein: CARRQRGWNTEAFF. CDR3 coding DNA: TGTGCCAGAAGACAAAGGGGATGGAACACTGAAGCTTTCTTT.

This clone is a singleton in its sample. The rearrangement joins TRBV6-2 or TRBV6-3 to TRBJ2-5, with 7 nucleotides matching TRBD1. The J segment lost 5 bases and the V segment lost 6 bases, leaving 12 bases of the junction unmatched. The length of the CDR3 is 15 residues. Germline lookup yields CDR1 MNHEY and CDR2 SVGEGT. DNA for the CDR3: TGTGCCAGCAGCAACAGCAGGGGGTATGGCGAGACCCAGTACTTC. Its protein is CASSNSRGYGETQYF.

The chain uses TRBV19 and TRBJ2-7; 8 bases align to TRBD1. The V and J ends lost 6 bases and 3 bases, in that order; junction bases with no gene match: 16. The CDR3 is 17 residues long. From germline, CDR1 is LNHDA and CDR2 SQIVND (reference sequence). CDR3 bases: TGTGCCAGTAGGAAAAAGGTTCACCGGGACAGGAACTACGAGCAGTACTTC. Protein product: CASRKKVHRDRNYEQYF.

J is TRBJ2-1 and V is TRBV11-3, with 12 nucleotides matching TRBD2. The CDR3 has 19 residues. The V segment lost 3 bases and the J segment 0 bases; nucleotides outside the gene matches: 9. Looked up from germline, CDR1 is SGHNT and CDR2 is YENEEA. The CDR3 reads CASSFGTSGRGSSYNEQFF. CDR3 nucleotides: TGTGCCAGCAGCTTCGGGACTAGCGGGCGTGGGAGCTCCTACAATGAGCAGTTCTTC.

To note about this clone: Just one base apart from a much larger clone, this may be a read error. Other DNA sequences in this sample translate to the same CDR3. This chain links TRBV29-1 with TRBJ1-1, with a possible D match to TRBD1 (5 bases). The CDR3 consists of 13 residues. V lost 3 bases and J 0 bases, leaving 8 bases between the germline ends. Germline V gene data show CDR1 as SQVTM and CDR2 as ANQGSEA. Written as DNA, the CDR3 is TGCAGCGTTGAGCGGGGGATGAACACTGAAGCTTTCTTT. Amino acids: CSVERGMNTEAFF.

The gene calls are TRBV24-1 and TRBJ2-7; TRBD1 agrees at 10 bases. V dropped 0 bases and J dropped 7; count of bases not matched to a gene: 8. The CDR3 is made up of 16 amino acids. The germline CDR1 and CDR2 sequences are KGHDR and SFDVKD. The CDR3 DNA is TGTGCCACCAGTGATTTGCAGAGACAGGGGGCGGGTGAGCAGTACTTC. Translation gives CATSDLQRQGAGEQYF.

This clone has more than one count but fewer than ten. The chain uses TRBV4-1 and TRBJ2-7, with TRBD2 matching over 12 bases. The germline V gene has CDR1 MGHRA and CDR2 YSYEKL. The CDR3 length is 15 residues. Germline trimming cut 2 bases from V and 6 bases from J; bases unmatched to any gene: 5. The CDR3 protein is CASSQPRLAGAEQYF. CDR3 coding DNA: TGCGCCAGCAGCCAACCTAGACTAGCGGGGGCCGAGCAGTACTTC.

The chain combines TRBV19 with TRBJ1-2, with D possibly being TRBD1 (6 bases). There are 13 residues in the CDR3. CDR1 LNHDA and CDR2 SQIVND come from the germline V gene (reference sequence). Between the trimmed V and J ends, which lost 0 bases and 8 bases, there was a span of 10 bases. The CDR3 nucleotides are TGTGCCAGTAGTATAGAGGGGGGGCCCGGCTACACCTTC. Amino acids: CASSIEGGPGYTF.

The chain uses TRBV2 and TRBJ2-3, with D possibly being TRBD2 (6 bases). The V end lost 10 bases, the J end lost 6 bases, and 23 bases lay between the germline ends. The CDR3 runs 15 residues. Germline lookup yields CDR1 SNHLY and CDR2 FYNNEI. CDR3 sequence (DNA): TGTGCCACCGGGCGGAGGGCTAGCGCAGGGGATACGCAGTATTTT. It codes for CATGRRASAGDTQYF.

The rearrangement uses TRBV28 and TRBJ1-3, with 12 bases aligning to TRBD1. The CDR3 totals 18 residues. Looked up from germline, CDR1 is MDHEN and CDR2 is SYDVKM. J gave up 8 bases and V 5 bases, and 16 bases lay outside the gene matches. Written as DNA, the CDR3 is TGTGCCAGCAGTACCTCTCACCTTGGGACAGGGGGCGCGGACACCATATATTTT. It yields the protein CASSTSHLGTGGADTIYF. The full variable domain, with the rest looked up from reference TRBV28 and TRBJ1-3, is DVKVTQSSRYLVKRTGEKVFLECVQDMDHENMFWYRQDPGLGLRLIYFSYDVKMKEKGDIPEGYSVSREKKERFSLILESASTNQTSMYLCASSTSHLGTGGADTIYFGEGSWLTVV.

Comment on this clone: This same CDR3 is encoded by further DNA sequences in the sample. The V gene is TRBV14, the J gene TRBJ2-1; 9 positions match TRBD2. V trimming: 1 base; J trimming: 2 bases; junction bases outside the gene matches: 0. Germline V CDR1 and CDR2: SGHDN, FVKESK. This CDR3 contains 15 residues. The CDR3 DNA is TGTGCCAGCAGCCAAGGCGGGGGGGCCTACAATGAGCAGTTCTTC. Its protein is CASSQGGGAYNEQFF.

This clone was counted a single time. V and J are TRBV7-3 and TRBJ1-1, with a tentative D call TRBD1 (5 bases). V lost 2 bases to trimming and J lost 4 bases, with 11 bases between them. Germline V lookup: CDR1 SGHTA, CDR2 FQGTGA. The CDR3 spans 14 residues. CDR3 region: CASSLQGRSTEAFF. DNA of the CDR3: TGTGCCAGCAGCTTACAGGGAAGGAGCACTGAAGCTTTCTTT.

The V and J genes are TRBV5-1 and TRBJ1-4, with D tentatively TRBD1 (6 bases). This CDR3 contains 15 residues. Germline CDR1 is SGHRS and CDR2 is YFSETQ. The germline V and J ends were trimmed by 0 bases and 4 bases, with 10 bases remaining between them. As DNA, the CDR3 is TGCGCCAGCAGCTTGGTTTCAGGGGATAATGAAAAACTGTTTTTT. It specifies CASSLVSGDNEKLFF.

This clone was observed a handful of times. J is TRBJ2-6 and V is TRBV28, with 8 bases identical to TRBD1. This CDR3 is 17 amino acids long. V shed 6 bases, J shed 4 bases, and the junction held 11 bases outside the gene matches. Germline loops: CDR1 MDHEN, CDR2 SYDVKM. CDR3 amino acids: CASSPLDRVRGANVLTF. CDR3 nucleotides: TGTGCCAGCAGCCCCCTGGACAGGGTGAGAGGGGCCAACGTCCTGACTTTC. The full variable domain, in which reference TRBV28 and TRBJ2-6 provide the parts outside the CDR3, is DVKVTQSSRYLVKRTGEKVFLECVQDMDHENMFWYRQDPGLGLRLIYFSYDVKMKEKGDIPEGYSVSREKKERFSLILESASTNQTSMYLCASSPLDRVRGANVLTFGAGSRLTVL.

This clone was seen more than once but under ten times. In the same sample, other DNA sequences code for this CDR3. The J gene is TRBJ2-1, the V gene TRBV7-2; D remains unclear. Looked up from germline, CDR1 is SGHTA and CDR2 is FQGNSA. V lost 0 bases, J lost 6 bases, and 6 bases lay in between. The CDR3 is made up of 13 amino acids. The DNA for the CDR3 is TGTGCCAGCAGCTTAGCGCGCCTCAATGAGCAGTTCTTC. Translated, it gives CASSLARLNEQFF.

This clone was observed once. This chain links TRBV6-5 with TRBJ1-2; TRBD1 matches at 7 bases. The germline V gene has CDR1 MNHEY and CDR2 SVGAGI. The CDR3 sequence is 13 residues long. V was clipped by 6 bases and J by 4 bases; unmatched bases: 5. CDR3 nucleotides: TGTGCCAGCAGCTCTACAGGGGCCTATGGCTACACCTTC. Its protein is CASSSTGAYGYTF.

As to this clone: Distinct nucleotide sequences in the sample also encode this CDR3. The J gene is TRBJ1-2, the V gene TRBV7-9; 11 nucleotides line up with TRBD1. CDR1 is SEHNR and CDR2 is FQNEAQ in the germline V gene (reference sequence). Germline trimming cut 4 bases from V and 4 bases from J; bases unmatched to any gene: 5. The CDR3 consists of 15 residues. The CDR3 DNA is TGTGCCAGCAGCTACGGGACAGGGGGACCCTATGGCTACACCTTC. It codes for CASSYGTGGPYGYTF.

In DNA form, the CDR3 reads TGTGCCAGCAGTCCCCTTGGCAGGGGGCCAACTAATGAAAAACTGTTTTTT. Protein: CASSPLGRGPTNEKLFF. The chain recombines TRBV6-6 with TRBJ1-4; 8 bases are shared with TRBD1. V gave up 5 bases and J gave up 0 bases; unmatched junction bases: 8. Germline V gene lookup returns CDR1 MNHNY and CDR2 SVGAGI (reference sequence). This CDR3 comprises 17 residues.

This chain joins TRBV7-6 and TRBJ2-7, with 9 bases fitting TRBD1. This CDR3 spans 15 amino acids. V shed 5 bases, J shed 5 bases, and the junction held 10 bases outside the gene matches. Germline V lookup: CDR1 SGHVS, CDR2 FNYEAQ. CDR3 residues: CASSLTPGQGNEQYF. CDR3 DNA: TGTGCCAGCAGCCTGACACCGGGACAGGGTAACGAGCAGTACTTC.